These 25 T cell receptor beta chains were sequenced from one sample in a study of cytomegalovirus exposure and HLA in healthy donors. PCR amplification relied on 60 Vbeta primers (plus 13 Jbeta primers). Some clones are missing from TCRdb's copy, which holds only in-frame ones; the method was immunoSEQ multiplex PCR. This sample has about 190,000 clones; roughly 75% occur once, and the top ten carry about 4.4%. The sequencing input was PBMCs. The receptor source for this set is a man aged 30 to 45 in good health and CMV-seropositive.

V usage is TRBV6-5 and J usage is TRBJ2-1; 12 positions match TRBD1. Germline V gene data show CDR1 as MNHEY and CDR2 as SVGAGI. The CDR3 totals 15 residues. With V trimmed by 2 bases and J by 11 bases, 7 bases remained unmatched. As DNA, the CDR3 is TGTGCCAGCAGTTACGGGACAGGGGGCGGGGGACAGCAGTTCTTC. It encodes CASSYGTGGGGQQFF.

The rearrangement links TRBV7-2 to TRBJ1-6, with D unclear. Trimming removed 5 bases at V and 8 bases at J, with 13 bases between. Per the germline V gene, CDR1 is SGHTA and CDR2 is FQGNSA. The CDR3 sequence is 14 residues long. CDR3 sequence reads: CASSPQVPDSPLHF. CDR3 coding DNA: TGTGCCAGCAGCCCTCAGGTTCCGGATTCACCCCTCCACTTT.

This clone was seen just once. This chain uses TRBV27 with TRBJ1-5, with 9 bases that match TRBD1. The CDR3 loop spans 16 amino acids. The J segment lost 7 bases and the V segment lost 7 bases, leaving 14 bases of the junction unmatched. Germline assignment: CDR1 MNHEY and CDR2 SMNVEV (reference sequence). In DNA, the CDR3 is TGTGCCAGCAATCCTATGGGGACAGGGTACGGGCAGCCCCAGCATTTT. This translates into CASNPMGTGYGQPQHF.

This sequence joins TRBV19 and TRBJ2-3; possible D gene TRBD1, 6 bases. The V gene lost 3 bases and the J gene lost 2 bases, with 15 bases spanning the gap. The CDR3 is 16 residues long. Germline V gene data show CDR1 as LNHDA and CDR2 as SQIVND (reference sequence). The CDR3 region is CASSIGQSTITDTQYF. The CDR3 DNA reads as TGTGCCAGTAGTATTGGACAGTCCACCATCACAGATACGCAGTATTTT.

This chain links TRBV5-1 with TRBJ2-2; TRBD2 agrees at 8 bases. The CDR3 runs to 17 residues. V dropped 4 bases and J dropped 0; count of bases not matched to a gene: 8. The germline gives CDR1 SGHRS, CDR2 YFSETQ. The CDR3 region is CASSTLAGRSNTGELFF. CDR3 sequence (DNA): TGCGCCAGCAGCACCTTAGCGGGACGATCGAACACCGGGGAGCTGTTTTTT.

The chain carries TRBV30 and TRBJ1-2; TRBD1 aligns across 7 bases. The germline V gene has CDR1 GTSNPN and CDR2 SVGIG (reference sequence). There are 12 residues in the CDR3. The junction had 5 bases not matched to a gene; V was cut back by 3 bases and J by 7 bases. CDR3 amino acids: CAWSGGGSGYTF. The CDR3 bases are TGTGCCTGGAGCGGAGGGGGCTCTGGCTACACCTTC.

The CDR3 region has the DNA TGTGCCAGCAGCTCAGCTGGGGGGGGCGGGTCACCCCTCCACTTT. Encoded protein: CASSSAGGGGSPLHF. This chain links TRBV7-3 with TRBJ1-6, with D perhaps TRBD1 (6 bases). The CDR3 is 15 residues long. The germline CDR1 and CDR2 sequences are SGHTA and FQGTGA. The V gene lost 4 bases and the J gene lost 10 bases, with 17 bases spanning the gap.

The J gene is TRBJ2-7, the V gene TRBV5-1; possibly TRBD2 for D (6 bases). Germline V gene sequence: CDR1 SGHRS, CDR2 YFSETQ. Trimming removed 4 bases from V and 2 bases from J, with 7 bases in between. This CDR3 spans 12 amino acids. The CDR3 region has the DNA TGCGCCAGCAGCAGGAGGGCCTACGAGCAGTACTTC. This translates into CASSRRAYEQYF.

The chain links TRBV6-5 to TRBJ2-1; D is perhaps TRBD2 (6 bases). The CDR3 contains 12 residues. Trimming shortened V by 10 bases and J by 7 bases, and 14 bases separated the two germline ends. Germline V gives CDR1 MNHEY, CDR2 SVGAGI. Here the CDR3 DNA reads TGTGCCACCCTCCGGGGGTGGAATGAGCAGTTCTTC. It specifies CATLRGWNEQFF.

The V gene is TRBV6-5, the J gene TRBJ2-4; 9 nucleotides align to TRBD1. V trimming: 0 bases; J trimming: 4 bases; junction bases outside the gene matches: 4. The CDR3 has 16 residues. The germline V gene encodes CDR1 MNHEY and CDR2 SVGAGI. CDR3 loop: CASSYSRGTGKNIQYF. DNA of the CDR3: TGTGCCAGCAGTTACTCGAGAGGGACAGGGAAAAACATTCAGTACTTC.

DNA for the CDR3: TGTGCCAGCAGCTTAGAAGGGGGCGCTTTCCACGAGCAGTACTTC. Translating gives CASSLEGGAFHEQYF. The V call is TRBV11-3, the J call TRBJ2-7; 7 bases map to TRBD1. V lost 0 bases, J lost 5 bases, and 7 bases stayed unmatched. The CDR3 is made up of 15 amino acids. Germline V CDR1 and CDR2: SGHNT, YENEEA.

This clone has a handful of counts. The chain couples TRBV9 to TRBJ2-3; 7 nucleotides agree with TRBD2. Unmatched junction bases numbered 4, after V lost 0 bases and J lost 6 bases. The germline V gene has CDR1 SGDLS and CDR2 YYNGEE. The CDR3 is 14 amino acids. The CDR3 nucleotides are TGTGCCAGCAGCGTAGTTGAGGGAGGGGATACGCAGTATTTT. Residues: CASSVVEGGDTQYF.

This clone was found a few times. The V call is TRBV19, the J call TRBJ1-1, with 7 nucleotides matching TRBD1. The CDR3 is 14 residues long. From germline, CDR1 is LNHDA and CDR2 SQIVND (reference sequence). The V segment lost 6 bases and the J segment 2 bases; nucleotides outside the gene matches: 6. The CDR3 loop is CASRQDRSNTEAFF. CDR3 DNA sequence: TGTGCCAGTAGACAGGACAGGAGCAACACTGAAGCTTTCTTT.

This clone was seen just once. The chain has TRBV5-1 and TRBJ2-2; a possible D gene is TRBD1 (5 bases). V lost 0 bases, J lost 1 base, and 7 bases lay in between. The CDR3 runs to 15 residues. CDR1 is SGHRS, CDR2 YFSETQ, per germline. CDR3 in DNA: TGCGCCAGCAGCTTGGTTCAGGGGAACACCGGGGAGCTGTTTTTT. Its translation: CASSLVQGNTGELFF.

J is TRBJ2-3 and V is TRBV5-1; TRBD2 matches at 8 bases. V dropped 0 bases and J dropped 0; count of bases not matched to a gene: 3. The CDR3 is made up of 16 amino acids. Germline V gene data show CDR1 as SGHRS and CDR2 as YFSETQ. CDR3 sequence (DNA): TGCGCCAGCAGCTTGGGGACTAGCCTTAGCACAGATACGCAGTATTTT. Translated, it gives CASSLGTSLSTDTQYF.

CDR3 coding DNA: TGTGCCAGCTCACCCGACAGTACCGGGGAGCTGTTTTTT. Its protein is CASSPDSTGELFF. This chain uses TRBV18 with TRBJ2-2; D might be TRBD1 (5 bases). Germline assignment: CDR1 KGHSH and CDR2 LQKENI. The CDR3 spans 13 residues. V was trimmed by 3 bases and J by 5 bases, leaving 7 bases between them.

This clone was observed once. The CDR3 loop is CASSLVPTNEKLFF. The CDR3 DNA reads TGTGCCAGCAGTCTAGTTCCCACTAATGAAAAACTGTTTTTT. V and J are TRBV27 and TRBJ1-4; D ambiguous. V was pared by 5 bases and J by 2 bases, with 9 bases between. The CDR3 runs 14 residues. CDR1 MNHEY and CDR2 SMNVEV come from the germline V gene (reference sequence).

This chain uses TRBV28 with TRBJ1-2; D gene ambiguous. V lost 5 bases and J 1 base, leaving 5 bases between the germline ends. Germline V gene data show CDR1 as MDHEN and CDR2 as SYDVKM. CDR3 length: 12 residues. CDR3 nucleotides: TGTGCCAGCAGTCTCTATAACTATGGCTACACCTTC. This gives the protein CASSLYNYGYTF.

The rearrangement links TRBV14 to TRBJ2-5; TRBD1 is a possible D gene (6 bases). V lost 2 bases and J 4 bases, leaving 14 bases between the germline ends. Germline V gene lookup returns CDR1 SGHDN and CDR2 FVKESK. The CDR3 is 15 amino acids. This CDR3 is CASSQWGQGRETQYF. The CDR3 nucleotides read TGTGCCAGCAGCCAATGGGGGCAGGGTAGAGAGACCCAGTACTTC.

This clone occurred once. V usage is TRBV7-8 and J usage is TRBJ2-7; TRBD1 matches 11 bases. The ends lost 1 base at V and 0 bases at J; junction bases unmatched: 2. CDR1 and CDR2 from the germline V gene are SGHVS and FQNEAQ. CDR3 length equals 16 residues. The CDR3 sequence is CASSLGDRGFSYEQYF. The CDR3 DNA follows: TGTGCCAGCAGCTTAGGGGACAGGGGGTTCTCCTACGAGCAGTACTTC. Combining the CDR3 with reference TRBV7-8 and TRBJ2-7 gives the whole variable domain GAGVSQSPRYKVAKRGQDVALRCDPISGHVSLFWYQQALGQGPEFLTYFQNEAQLDKSGLPSDRFFAERPEGSVSTLKIQRTQQEDSAVYLCASSLGDRGFSYEQYFGPGTRLTVT.

On this clone itself: A read error may produce the germline difference seen at one junction end. This chain connects TRBV7-7 to TRBJ2-2; possible D gene TRBD1, 6 bases. This CDR3 comprises 13 residues. Germline loops: CDR1 SSHAT, CDR2 FNYEAQ (reference sequence). CDR3 in amino acids: CASRQENTGELFF. The CDR3 region has the DNA TGTGCTAGCAGACAGGAAAACACCGGGGAGCTGTTTTTT. The full variable domain, in which reference TRBV7-7 and TRBJ2-2 provide the parts outside the CDR3, is GAGVSQSPRYKVTKRGQDVTLRCDPISSHATLYWYQQALGQGPEFLTYFNYEAQPDKSGLPSDRFSAERPEGSISTLTIQRTEQRDSAMYRCASRQENTGELFFGEGSRLTVL.

This chain joins TRBV7-8 and TRBJ1-4; D gene uncertain. Trimming pared 0 bases from V and 2 bases from J, leaving 7 bases between. CDR3 size: 15 residues. Looked up from germline, CDR1 is SGHVS and CDR2 is FQNEAQ. CDR3 in amino acids: CASSLALRTNEKLFF. The CDR3 DNA follows: TGTGCCAGCAGCTTAGCATTGAGGACTAATGAAAAACTGTTTTTT.

This chain uses TRBV30 with TRBJ2-7; tentatively, D is TRBD2 (5 bases). The CDR3 is 11 amino acids. Trimming stripped 4 bases from V and 3 bases from J, with 7 bases between. Germline CDR1 and CDR2: GTSNPN and SVGIG (reference sequence). This CDR3 reads CAWTEGYEQYF. The CDR3 DNA follows: TGTGCCTGGACTGAGGGCTACGAGCAGTACTTC.

This clone occurred a few times. CDR3: CASSPGTSGVRELFF. The CDR3 nucleotides read TGCGCCAGCAGCCCGGGGACTAGCGGGGTACGGGAGCTGTTTTTT. The rearrangement uses TRBV4-3 and TRBJ2-2; TRBD2 aligns across 13 bases. Germline values: CDR1 LGHNA, CDR2 YSLEER. The CDR3 consists of 15 residues. Germline trimming cut 4 bases from V and 9 bases from J; bases unmatched to any gene: 5.

In the case of this clone: At one end the junction does not follow the germline gene, possibly because of a read error. The chain is built from TRBV28 and TRBJ1-2, with D perhaps TRBD1 (5 bases). The CDR3 has 14 residues. Germline V lookup: CDR1 MDHEN, CDR2 SYDVKM. The DNA of the CDR3 is TGTGCCAGTAGTTTAGGTGGGGGGAACTATGGCTACACCTTC. Its protein product is CASSLGGGNYGYTF.